This T cell receptor beta chain was retrieved from a study of PD-L1 blockade in urothelial cancer (dated by TCRdb to 2016 to 2017). Regarding the study in general: Therapy was started in the mid-2010s for all patients, and atezolizumab 1,200 mg was administered intravenously every 3 weeks. Twenty-five of 29 patients were males with bladder-origin urothelial cancer, and about 60% of the 29 reported a prior smoking history. An ECOG performance status of 0 or 1 was recorded for the patients, and 0 to 3 prior chemotherapy regimens had been received by the patients. Blood samples were analyzed at two time points: 3 weeks after treatment start (second dose) and 6 weeks after treatment start. Blood samples gave a median of about 140,000 T cells and under 85,000 unique TCRs, with a median clonality of 0.080. The study, an exploratory multi-omic analysis, examined somatic, immune and clinical correlates of response to PD-L1 blockade with atezolizumab in urothelial cancer. Pretreatment tumor samples and matched peripheral blood, collected serially before and after atezolizumab treatment, underwent TCR sequencing. Durable clinical benefit meant progression-free survival longer than 6 months, and TCR features were also tested against progression-free and overall survival. In the same patients who had TCR sequencing, pretreatment tumors also underwent whole exome sequencing and RNA sequencing. Durable clinical benefit was achieved by nine patients but not by the remaining 20. Approximately 29 patients had pretreatment blood TCR-seq, about 25 had at least one posttreatment blood collection, and about 25 had tumor TCR-seq. Results and caveats for the whole study, not just this receptor: Among patients with durable benefit, tumor-associated TCR clones showed greater expansion in peripheral blood 3 weeks after treatment started (n ≈ 23, p = 0.022). Improved progression-free and overall survival was associated with having pretreatment peripheral blood TCR clonality below the median. Because the sample size was small (n ≈ 30) and many exploratory analyses were performed, the results are intended to be hypothesis-generating.

The germline V gene sets CDR1 to MNHEY and CDR2 to SVGAGI. The CDR3 measures 14 amino acids from cysteine to phenylalanine. Left in the record is the CDR3 DNA by itself, 42 bases read in frame from the first base. For this chain, trimming is 5 bases at the V end and 0 bases at the J end, and the number of junction bases without a gene match is 2. Turning to this clone: It lacks a known antigen. Per-base qualities were not stored, and no clone one base away is much larger.

The cohort included 29 patients with locally advanced or metastatic urothelial carcinoma who were treated at Memorial Sloan Kettering on a trial protocol. Peripheral blood mononuclear cells were collected pretreatment and during treatment, at between 1 and 8 total time points per patient. The Qiagen DNeasy Blood extraction kit was used to purify genomic DNA from total PBMCs and tumor samples. Collected pretreatment and during treatment, PBMCs were isolated and stored as previously described. Synthetic TCR analog templates were spiked into each PCR to estimate absolute template abundance from read counts. The immunoSEQ assay used bias-controlled V and J gene primers to amplify TCRbeta CDR3 regions from genomic DNA. Sequencing of rearranged TCRbeta segments was performed at approximately 20X coverage. Per the source publication's procedure: Clustering was used to correct sequencing errors, and CDR3s were annotated against IMGT so that V, D and J genes could be assigned. Only productive TCRbeta rearrangements were used in downstream analyses, excluding out-of-frame or stop-codon sequences. Clonality was computed as one minus Shannon entropy normalized by the log of the number of unique productive sequences. Fisher's exact test with Benjamini-Hochberg correction, at a threshold of adjusted p below 0.01, was used to find clones that differed between time points or between blood and tumor. Held by TCRdb, this immuneACCESS table contains in-frame sequences only and omits some clones. Under half of the omission traces to an unresolved V gene where checked; the cause of the rest is unknown. V and J calls and clone size follow that table, whereas D and trimming were derived from the DNA. This sample holds 44,000 or so clones; roughly four fifths were observed only once. Approximately 3% of the sample is held by the ten biggest clonotypes.

The specimen comprised PBMCs, sampled around atezolizumab (anti-PD-L1) treatment. This sequence originates from a man between 70 and 80 years old with urothelial cancer. The V gene is TRBV6-5 and the J gene is TRBJ2-3; 7 bases in the junction line up with TRBD2. In nucleotides, the sequence is TGTGCCAGCAGTATTAGCGGGAGCACAGATACGCAGTATTTT. Its translation reads: CASSISGSTDTQYF.